This T cell receptor (beta chain) was sequenced for a study of Graves' ophthalmopathy and Graves' hyperthyroidism. Notes on the study in general: A majority of expanded thyroid clonotypes exceeding 0.001 frequency were likewise present in blood.

Between the trimmed V and J ends, which lost 3 bases and 5 bases, there was a span of 14 bases. Germline V CDR1 and CDR2: MDHEN, SYDVKM. The CDR3 is 15 amino acids. The diagnosis combined clinical symptoms, thyroxine, TRAb, thyroid ultrasound and orbital computed tomography scans. Beta-chain TCR CDR3 regions were amplified from RNA transcripts. HTBI primers were employed in first-round RT-PCR, then a second-round multiplex PCR followed. In TCRdb, the multiplex PCR reads were re-called with MiXCR into one record per CDR3 protein. The sample consists of 200,000 to 250,000 distinct CDR3 sequences, roughly a fifth of them appearing once. Note on this clonotype: What it binds is not known.

The receptor was derived from a woman in her forties or fifties with Graves' ophthalmopathy. The rearrangement links TRBV28 to TRBJ2-4; D is uncertain. The sequenced sample consisted of peripheral blood. The CDR3 is CASSFVIVGQNIQYF. The DNA for the CDR3 is TGTGCCAGCAGTTTCGTGATCGTTGGCCAAAACATTCAGTACTTC.